This T cell receptor (beta chain) derives from a study of regulatory T cells in long-lasting Graves disease (TCRdb year 2021). About the study as a whole: Persistent Graves' disease was defined as antithyroid drug treatment for over 5 years with persistently positive TSH receptor autoantibodies. Persistent Graves' disease patients were compared with newly diagnosed Graves' disease patients by peripheral blood TCR sequencing and RNA sequencing. The study took place in China and was registered as a clinical trial. A total of around 33 samples were covered by TCR sequencing, comprising approximately 13 persistent and 20 or so newly diagnosed Graves' disease patients. Persistent Graves' disease patients in the clinical cohort had taken antithyroid drugs for 9 to 11 years on average. Results and caveats for the whole study, not just this receptor: Compared with newly diagnosed patients, persistent Graves' disease patients had lower TCR Shannon entropy and fewer highly expanded clones, which suggests clonal expansion. Sequencing and analysis were limited to the TCR beta chain. TRBV28, TRBJ1-2 and TRBJ2-5 were preferentially used in persistent disease, while TRBV20-1 and TRBJ2-1 were favored in newly diagnosed disease. Patients with persistent disease shared more public clonotypes (fewer than 3,000) than newly diagnosed patients did (around 980). Only peripheral blood was studied, because thyroid tissue, the primary lesion, was inaccessible. As a limitation, the authors acknowledged that the small sample size may reduce accuracy.

From its cysteine to its phenylalanine, the CDR3 spans 16 amino acids. Of all the DNA, just the CDR3 is kept, 48 bases in frame from base 1. The germline V gene (reference sequence) supplies CDR1 LNHNV and CDR2 YYDKDF. At the junction V is shortened by 5 bases and J by 4 bases; bases outside the gene matches: 14. According to the study, the label for this sample's time point signals: persistent/refractory GD, antithyroid drugs over 5 years with positive TRAb. RNA was extracted from PBMCs in TRIzol for both TCR sequencing and RNA sequencing. The diagnosis of Graves' disease was made according to American Thyroid Association guidelines. Patients for the study were recruited at an endocrinology department in Xi'an, China. Each patient gave approximately 10 milliliters of peripheral blood, collected in an EDTA anticoagulant tube. Ficoll Paque Plus density gradient separation was used to isolate PBMCs, and no additional T cell sorting was done. RNA quality was checked with an Agilent 2100 Bioanalyzer and agarose gel, and concentration with a NanoDrop 2000.

Worth noting for this clonotype: Its cognate antigen has yet to be identified. Within one base of it there is no much larger clone, and no base qualities were kept.

Library prep was done by multiplex PCR. TCRdb lists the instrument as Illumina HiSeq 4000. TCR beta libraries were built with iRepertoire HTBI primers and Arm-PCR amplification of CDR3 regions. Before sequencing, the PCR products went through gel purification. The authors' pipeline ran thus. Across samples, 60 to 80 TRBV and over 11 TRBJ segments were identified and used for gene usage analysis of CDR3 amino acid clonotypes. Filtered high-quality paired reads were merged into contigs using COPE and FqMerger. BLAST was used to align contigs to the IMGT TRBV, TRBD and TRBJ reference genes, and CDR3 was defined following IMGT. Any clonotype with a frequency above 0.1% was classified as a highly expanded clone. Shannon entropy was used to measure repertoire diversity, and the Gini coefficient was used to measure V-J evenness. A clonotype found in more than one individual was treated as public. The public reads were reprocessed in TCRdb via fastp at Q25 and MiXCR, keeping in-frame beta chains. Every distinct CDR3 protein forms one entry, paired with its most common genes and DNA. These V and J calls originate from TCRdb's pipeline instead of the authors' own analysis. The sample records roughly 470,000 distinct CDR3 sequences, around 21% of which are singletons. The ten largest clones take up under 9% of the sample.

This receptor was taken from a female donor with Graves disease. Rearrangement joined TRBV15 to TRBJ2-7; TRBD2 fits 7 bases in the junction. This material consisted of peripheral blood mononuclear cells (PBMCs), taken when the disease was refractory, from a patient treated with antithyroid drugs. The bases read TGTGCCACCAGCGATACCCAGGGCGGGAGTTGGTACGAGCAGTACTTC. This yields the protein CATSDTQGGSWYEQYF.